The 27 T cell receptor beta chains in this list originate from one sample, sequenced in a study of blood T cell repertoires in COVID-19. Some clones are missing from TCRdb's copy, which holds only in-frame ones; the method was immunoSEQ multiplex PCR. The sample holds approximately 330,000 clones, almost 90% seen once. Sample: peripheral blood. These TCRs come from a woman between 40 and 50 years old with COVID-19, enrolled during active disease.

The gene calls are TRBV27 and TRBJ2-3, with TRBD1 identical over 9 bases. From germline, CDR1 is MNHEY and CDR2 SMNVEV (reference sequence). This CDR3 spans 15 amino acids. The trim removed 0 bases at V and 4 bases at J, leaving 2 bases unmatched. The CDR3: CASSLSGQGADTQYF. For the CDR3, the DNA is TGTGCCAGCAGTTTATCGGGACAGGGCGCAGATACGCAGTATTTT.

The CDR3 DNA is TGCGCCAGCAGCTATGGTGGCCAGAACTATGGCTACACCTTC. This encodes CASSYGGQNYGYTF. This chain uses TRBV5-1 with TRBJ1-2, with D unclear. The V gene lost 3 bases and the J gene lost 2 bases, with 11 bases spanning the gap. The CDR3 is 14 residues long. From germline, CDR1 is SGHRS and CDR2 YFSETQ.

This clone was seen more than once but under ten times. This CDR3 reads CASSTSRTANSPLHF. CDR3 nucleotide sequence: TGTGCCAGCAGTACATCCCGGACAGCCAATTCACCCCTCCACTTT. V usage is TRBV6-5 and J usage is TRBJ1-6, with a tentative D call TRBD1 (6 bases). There are 15 residues in the CDR3. Trimming pared 5 bases from V and 7 bases from J, leaving 15 bases between. CDR1 is MNHEY and CDR2 is SVGAGI in the germline V gene.

V usage is TRBV19 and J usage is TRBJ2-4; TRBD1 matches at 7 bases. V was pared by 10 bases and J by 11 bases, with 8 bases of the junction left unmatched. The CDR3 covers 11 residues. Per the germline V gene, CDR1 is LNHDA and CDR2 is SQIVND (reference sequence). The CDR3 here is CATRTGDVQYF. CDR3 sequence (DNA): TGTGCCACCCGCACAGGGGATGTTCAGTACTTC.

This chain links TRBV30 with TRBJ1-2; TRBD1 is a possible D gene (6 bases). The CDR3 extends over 19 amino acids. Germline-derived CDR1 and CDR2 are GTSNPN and SVGIG (reference sequence). Trimming took 0 bases from V and 4 from J, leaving 27 bases between them. The CDR3 spells CAWSVKRRGQQGSGYGYTF. CDR3 nucleotide sequence: TGTGCCTGGAGTGTAAAGAGACGGGGTCAACAGGGAAGCGGCTATGGCTACACCTTC.

The CDR3 protein is CASSFLPSGSTGELFF. CDR3 coding DNA: TGTGCCAGCAGCTTTTTGCCTAGCGGGAGCACCGGGGAGCTGTTTTTT. This chain joins TRBV11-3 and TRBJ2-2; the match to TRBD2 covers 10 bases. The germline V gene encodes CDR1 SGHNT and CDR2 YENEEA. The CDR3 sequence is 16 residues long. Trimming at V came to 3 bases and at J to 4 bases, leaving 5 bases not matched to a gene.

V usage is TRBV4-1 and J usage is TRBJ2-7; a possible D gene is TRBD1 (7 bases). The CDR3 runs 13 residues. The V end lost 4 bases, the J end lost 3 bases, and 10 bases lay between the germline ends. Germline assignment: CDR1 MGHRA and CDR2 YSYEKL. CDR3 sequence reads: CASSRGTDYEQYF. The CDR3, as DNA: TGCGCCAGCAGCCGCGGGACAGACTACGAGCAGTACTTC.

The chain joins TRBV28 to TRBJ1-4; D might be TRBD1 (5 bases). This CDR3 is 15 amino acids long. Trimming cost V 7 bases and J 8 bases, with 20 bases left between them. CDR1 is MDHEN and CDR2 is SYDVKM in the germline V gene. In DNA, the CDR3 is TGTGCCAGCACGGTCGGAGGGGTCCCTTGGGAAAAACTGTTTTTT. Encoded protein: CASTVGGVPWEKLFF.

J is TRBJ2-1 and V is TRBV7-2; TRBD2 aligns across 10 bases. This CDR3 region has 16 residues. Trimming cost V 4 bases and J 6 bases; bases outside gene matches: 9. Germline V gene data show CDR1 as SGHTA and CDR2 as FQGNSA. CDR3 DNA: TGTGCCAGCAGCTCCTCCGGGACTAGCGTCTCCAATGAGCAGTTCTTC. It yields the protein CASSSSGTSVSNEQFF.

Written as DNA, the CDR3 is TGTGCCAGCAGCCGCCGAGACAGGGTCGTAAAACTGTTTTTT. Encoded protein: CASSRRDRVVKLFF. V gene TRBV3-1 (or the pseudogene TRBV3-2) combines with J gene TRBJ1-4; 7 bases agree with TRBD1. The trim removed 4 bases at V and 10 bases at J, leaving 9 bases unmatched. CDR3 length: 14 residues. The germline CDR1 and CDR2 sequences are LGHDT and YNNKEL (reference sequence).

This clone is a singleton in its sample. The rearrangement uses TRBV5-1 and TRBJ2-7, with 10 bases matching TRBD1. The CDR3 has 14 amino acids. V was pared by 5 bases and J by 5 bases, with 7 bases of the junction left unmatched. Germline-derived CDR1 and CDR2 are SGHRS and YFSETQ. The CDR3 DNA reads as TGCGCCAGCAGGGGGGGACAGGGGCCCAACGAGCAGTACTTC. Translated, it gives CASRGGQGPNEQYF.

The chain joins TRBV7-2 to TRBJ1-4, with 9 bases identical to TRBD1. V lost 7 bases to trimming and J lost 3 bases; unmatched junction nucleotides: 9. The CDR3 is 16 residues long. Germline assignment: CDR1 SGHTA and CDR2 FQGNSA. DNA of the CDR3: TGTGCCAGCAAACTGACAGGGGGGGCAGCTAATGAAAAACTGTTTTTT. Translation gives CASKLTGGAANEKLFF.

V is TRBV27 and J is TRBJ2-4; 9 positions match TRBD2. J was trimmed by 0 bases and V by 0 bases; bases with no gene match: 6. The CDR3 runs 18 residues. Germline assignment: CDR1 MNHEY and CDR2 SMNVEV (reference sequence). The CDR3 is CASSLSSSGRIAKNIQYF. In nucleotides, the CDR3 is TGTGCCAGCAGTTTATCCAGTAGCGGGAGAATAGCCAAAAACATTCAGTACTTC.

The rearrangement uses TRBV27 and TRBJ2-1; D is unresolved. Trimming stripped 5 bases from V and 8 bases from J, with 13 bases between. CDR3 size: 13 residues. The germline V gene encodes CDR1 MNHEY and CDR2 SMNVEV (reference sequence). The CDR3, as DNA: TGTGCCAGCAGTCCGATGACTCCCGATGAGCAGTTCTTC. The encoded protein is CASSPMTPDEQFF.

The V call is TRBV10-3, the J call TRBJ1-1; D perhaps matches TRBD1 (6 bases). The CDR3 consists of 14 residues. Germline assignment: CDR1 ENHRY and CDR2 SYGVKD. V was cut by 3 bases and J by 2 bases, with 10 bases left in between. The CDR3 loop reads CAISEGDTNTEAFF. CDR3 bases: TGTGCCATCAGTGAAGGGGACACCAACACTGAAGCTTTCTTT.

The chain couples TRBV7-2 to TRBJ1-1, with D perhaps matching TRBD1 (5 bases). The CDR3 runs to 15 residues. Trimming left V 1 base short and J 4 bases short, with 13 bases between. Germline V CDR1 and CDR2: SGHTA, FQGNSA. The DNA of the CDR3 is TGTGCCAGCAGCTTAGATGGGGCGCTCGGCACTGAAGCTTTCTTT. Its translation: CASSLDGALGTEAFF.

This clone was found once. The J gene is TRBJ2-7, the V gene TRBV6-2 or TRBV6-3; possible D gene TRBD1, 6 bases. There are 14 residues in the CDR3. Germline V lookup: CDR1 MNHEY, CDR2 SVGEGT. V lost 2 bases to trimming and J lost 7 bases, with 15 bases between them. CDR3 amino acids: CASSYGTHHREQYF. CDR3 DNA: TGTGCCAGCAGTTACGGGACACACCATCGGGAGCAGTACTTC.

This CDR3 is CASSHSGKTEAFF. The CDR3 coding sequence is TGTGCCAGCTCCCACTCGGGGAAAACTGAAGCTTTCTTT. The genes are TRBV18 and TRBJ1-1; D is uncertain. The CDR3 consists of 13 residues. V was clipped by 6 bases and J by 5 bases, with 13 bases between them. Germline V lookup: CDR1 KGHSH, CDR2 LQKENI.

This chain connects TRBV24-1 to TRBJ2-3; 7 bases agree with TRBD2. The CDR3 consists of 14 residues. The V segment lost 4 bases and the J segment 5 bases; nucleotides outside the gene matches: 5. Germline V gene lookup returns CDR1 KGHDR and CDR2 SFDVKD. Here the CDR3 DNA reads TGTGCCACCAGTGAAGCGGCTAGCGGAGATACGCAGTATTTT. This encodes CATSEAASGDTQYF.

This chain connects TRBV24-1 to TRBJ1-2, with D unresolved. Germline V gives CDR1 KGHDR, CDR2 SFDVKD. Trimming cost V 3 bases and J 4 bases, with 11 bases left between them. This CDR3 is built from 14 residues. CDR3 amino acids: CATSDPGSAYGYTF. The CDR3 region has the DNA TGTGCCACCAGTGATCCGGGGTCTGCCTATGGCTACACCTTC.

The rearrangement uses TRBV5-4 and TRBJ2-6, with D possibly matching TRBD2 (6 bases). The CDR3 totals 16 residues. Germline V CDR1 and CDR2: SGHNT, YYREEE (reference sequence). Trimming took 3 bases from V and 2 from J, leaving 12 bases between them. This chain's CDR3 is CASSSEGRAGANVLTF. The CDR3 DNA is TGTGCCAGCAGCTCGGAGGGGCGCGCTGGGGCCAACGTCCTGACTTTC.

This clone occurred once. The V gene is TRBV4-1, the J gene TRBJ2-7; tentative D call: TRBD1 (5 bases). Between the trimmed V and J ends, which lost 2 bases and 2 bases, there was a span of 13 bases. The CDR3 spans 15 residues. CDR1 and CDR2 (germline): MGHRA, YSYEKL. CDR3 in DNA: TGCGCCAGCAGCCAATCGTGGACACTAACCTACGAGCAGTACTTC. It encodes CASSQSWTLTYEQYF.

This clone came up a few times. The J gene is TRBJ2-3, the V gene TRBV19, with 9 bases aligning to TRBD2. From germline, CDR1 is LNHDA and CDR2 SQIVND (reference sequence). This CDR3 has 15 residues. J was trimmed by 2 bases and V by 3 bases; bases with no gene match: 3. CDR3 sequence reads: CASSILAGPTDTQYF. CDR3 coding DNA: TGTGCCAGTAGTATTCTAGCGGGGCCCACAGATACGCAGTATTTT.

The chain uses TRBV27 and TRBJ1-5; possibly TRBD1 for D (5 bases). There are 15 residues in the CDR3. V was pared by 6 bases and J by 5 bases, with 17 bases between. CDR1 and CDR2 from the germline V gene are MNHEY and SMNVEV (reference sequence). The CDR3, as DNA: TGTGCCAGCAGGCGGTATGGGGTCAGGGATCAGCCCCAGCATTTT. As protein: CASRRYGVRDQPQHF.

This clone was seen a single time. This chain links TRBV4-2 with TRBJ1-6, with 9 nucleotides matching TRBD1. V dropped 0 bases and J dropped 13; count of bases not matched to a gene: 10. CDR1 and CDR2 (germline): LGHNA, YNFKEQ. CDR3 length equals 16 residues. The CDR3: CASSQDLPDRGRPLHF. CDR3 sequence (DNA): TGTGCCAGCAGCCAAGATCTCCCGGACAGGGGACGGCCCCTCCACTTT.

In DNA, the CDR3 is TGTGCCAGTATTTCGATGGGAGCCAATCAGCCCCAGCATTTT. It specifies CASISMGANQPQHF. The genes are TRBV19 and TRBJ1-5; D gene uncertain. The germline V gene has CDR1 LNHDA and CDR2 SQIVND (reference sequence). There are 14 residues in the CDR3. V was cut by 7 bases and J by 3 bases, with 13 bases left in between. Variable domain in full (rest from reference TRBV19 and TRBJ1-5): DGGITQSPKYLFRKEGQNVTLSCEQNLNHDAMYWYRQDPGQGLRLIYYSQIVNDFQKGDIAEGYSVSREKKESFPLTVTSAQKNPTAFYLCASISMGANQPQHFGDGTRLSIL.

The rearrangement uses TRBV28 and TRBJ2-5; D is unresolved. This CDR3 is 12 amino acids long. Germline CDR1 reads MDHEN; CDR2 reads SYDVKM. The ends were cut back, 5 bases at V and 7 bases at J, with 11 bases in the middle. The chain's CDR3 is CASSTNSRTQYF. Here the CDR3 DNA reads TGTGCCAGCAGTACTAATTCAAGGACCCAGTACTTC.